This section outlines one TCR beta chain sequence together with its context. The sample is drawn from a study of blood T cell repertoires in COVID-19. For the study at large: Researchers got acute and convalescent COVID-19 samples from the United States, Italy and Spain. Sources were T cells, B-cell-depleted T cells, or PBMCs; the material itself was cDNA or gDNA.

Assay: immunoSEQ multiplex PCR; the TCRdb copy retains only in-frame clones and omits some. The sample has roughly 250,000 clones, about 88% seen once. Germline loops: CDR1 LNHDA, CDR2 SQIVND (reference sequence). The V gene lost 0 bases and the J gene lost 3 bases, with 9 bases spanning the gap. This CDR3 spans 15 amino acids. The sample was peripheral blood. This TCR was sampled from a middle-aged woman who had recovered from COVID-19. This rearrangement joins TRBV19 to TRBJ1-5; tentative D call: TRBD1 (5 bases). The CDR3 DNA follows: TGTGCCAGTAGTATAGAGGGGCTATTCAATCAGCCCCAGCATTTT. Residues: CASSIEGLFNQPQHF.